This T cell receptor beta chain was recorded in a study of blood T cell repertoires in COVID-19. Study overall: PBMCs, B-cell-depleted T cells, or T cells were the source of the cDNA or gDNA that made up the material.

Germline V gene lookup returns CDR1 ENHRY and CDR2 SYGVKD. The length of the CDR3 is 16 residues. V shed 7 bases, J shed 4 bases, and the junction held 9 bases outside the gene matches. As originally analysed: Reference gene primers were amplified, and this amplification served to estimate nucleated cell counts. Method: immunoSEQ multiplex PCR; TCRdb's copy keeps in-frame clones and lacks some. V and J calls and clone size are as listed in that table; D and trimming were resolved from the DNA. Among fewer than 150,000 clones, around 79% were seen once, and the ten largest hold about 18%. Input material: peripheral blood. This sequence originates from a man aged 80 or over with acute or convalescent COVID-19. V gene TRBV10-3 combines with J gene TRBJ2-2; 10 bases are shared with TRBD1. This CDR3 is CAINGPDRGLTGELFF. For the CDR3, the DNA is TGTGCCATCAATGGACCCGACAGGGGGCTCACCGGGGAGCTGTTTTTT.